The following is a T cell receptor (beta chain) sequence with its context. The antigen is unknown. This sample was taken from a study of T cell responses to AZD1222 COVID-19 vaccine. Findings and caveats of the study: Clonal diversity may have been underestimated in mostly white British donors. Repertoire sampling occurred only after the peak T cell response.

Recipients boosted at about 4 weeks or about 12 weeks are pooled. The CDR3 extends over 17 amino acids. CDR1 and CDR2 from the germline V gene are SGHAT and FQNNGV. V was pared by 2 bases and J by 6 bases, with 14 bases of the junction left unmatched. Repertoires were generated with immunoSEQ multiplex PCR, while TCRdb's copy carries only in-frame clones and drops some. The repertoire holds under 150,000 clones, with about 91% as singletons. Material: peripheral blood, obtained 28 days after the second AZD1222 dose. This chain uses TRBV11-2 with TRBJ1-1, with 8 positions matching TRBD1. The receptor was isolated from an adult who received the AZD1222 COVID-19 vaccine. DNA for the CDR3: TGTGCCAGCAGCTTATGGGACAGGCCGGCGGGGGAGGCTGAAGCTTTCTTT. The encoded protein is CASSLWDRPAGEAEAFF.